Sequencing of this TCR beta chain was carried out in a study of control samples from healthy donors and cancer patients. The CDR3 has 16 residues. TCRdb's copy holds only in-frame clones and misses some; the assay was immunoSEQ multiplex PCR. Of some 130,000 clones listed, approximately 92% were seen once; the top ten hold about 5.5%. This sequence originates from a man younger than 35 in good health. Input material: blood. V and J are TRBV21-1 and TRBJ2-3. TRBV21-1 counts as a pseudogene. The chain's CDR3 is CASSKVSQERTDTQYF. DNA of the CDR3: TGTGCCAGCAGCAAAGTCTCCCAGGAGAGAACAGATACGCAGTATTTT.